This T cell receptor beta chain originates from a study of cytomegalovirus exposure and HLA in healthy donors. Study observations and caveats: An analysis was carried out later, and it reportedly showed fewer N-insertions in an Asian-associated ancestry cluster than the approximately 670-donor mean.

A word on this clone: Its target is not known.

Amplification used 60 Vbeta primers and 13 Jbeta primers. Profiling relied on immunoSEQ multiplex PCR, and the TCRdb table lists in-frame clones only, not all of them. This table holds 130,000 or so clones. Sequenced input: PBMCs. This TCR was sampled from a woman aged 40 to 55 in good health and CMV-seronegative.

For the CDR3, the DNA is TGTGCCAGCAGCTGGGACAGGGGATCGTATGGCTACACCTTC. Translating it yields CASSWDRGSYGYTF. The chain joins TRBV7-3 to TRBJ1-2; TRBD1 aligns across 10 bases. This CDR3 contains 14 residues. From germline, CDR1 is SGHTA and CDR2 FQGTGA. V was pared by 4 bases and J by 5 bases, with 4 bases of the junction left unmatched.